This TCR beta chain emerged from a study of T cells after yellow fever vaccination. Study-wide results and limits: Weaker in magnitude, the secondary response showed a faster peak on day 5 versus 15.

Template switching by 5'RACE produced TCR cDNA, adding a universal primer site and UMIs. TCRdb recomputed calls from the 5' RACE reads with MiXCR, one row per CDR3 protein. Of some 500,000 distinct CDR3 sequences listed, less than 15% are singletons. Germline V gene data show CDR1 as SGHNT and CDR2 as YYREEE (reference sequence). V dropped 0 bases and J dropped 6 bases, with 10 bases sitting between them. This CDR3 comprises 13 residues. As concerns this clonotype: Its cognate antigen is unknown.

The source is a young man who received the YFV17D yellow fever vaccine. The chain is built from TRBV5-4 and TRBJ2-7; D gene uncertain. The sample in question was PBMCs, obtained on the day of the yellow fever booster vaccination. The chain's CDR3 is CASSLDPASEQYF. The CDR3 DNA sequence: TGTGCCAGCAGCTTGGATCCGGCCTCCGAGCAGTACTTC.